This TCR beta chain appears in the sequencing data of a study of T-cell reconstitution after alpha-beta-depleted transplantation in children. The CDR3 runs to 12 residues. Germline V CDR1 and CDR2: SGDLS, YYNGEE. Between the trimmed V and J ends, which lost 5 bases and 8 bases, there was a span of 13 bases. Whole-study results and caveats: Once a year had passed after transplant, T-cell counts and diversity came mostly from newly produced T cells. Where some patients showed high TCRbeta diversity at day 60, it came from recipient T cells and thymic progenitors that had survived.

This clonotype turned up a few times. Antigen: not known. Using unique molecular identifiers, the investigators prepared the TCRbeta library. TCRdb recomputed calls from the PCR reads with MiXCR, one row per CDR3 protein. The sample includes over 90,000 distinct CDR3 sequences, 7.5% to 9% of them seen just once. The receptor comes from a boy between 2 and 15 years old with acute lymphoblastic leukemia, due to receive a stem cell transplant. V is TRBV9 and J is TRBJ1-2; D is uncertain. Sample: PBMCs, taken before TCRalphabeta/CD19-depleted stem cell transplant. The CDR3: CASSEVSAGYTF. CDR3 DNA sequence: TGTGCCAGCAGTGAAGTTTCAGCGGGCTACACCTTC.